Presented here are 9 T cell receptor beta chains from one specimen sequenced in a study of blood T cell repertoires in COVID-19. The data were produced by immunoSEQ multiplex PCR, yet TCRdb's version contains in-frame clones alone and is incomplete. This table has 70,000 to 95,000 clones, approximately 80% appearing once. The sequencing sample was made of peripheral blood. The receptors derive from a man older than 75 with active or convalescent COVID-19.

The chain employs TRBV18 and TRBJ2-5, with 12 bases that match TRBD1. Germline V gene lookup returns CDR1 KGHSH and CDR2 LQKENI. This CDR3 has 15 residues. V was clipped by 5 bases and J by 4 bases; unmatched bases: 5. The CDR3 sequence is CASSRDRGLGETQYF. The CDR3, as DNA: TGTGCCAGCTCAAGGGACAGGGGGCTGGGAGAGACCCAGTACTTC.

The chain has TRBV6-1 and TRBJ1-5, with a tentative D call TRBD1 (6 bases). Per the germline V gene, CDR1 is MNHNS and CDR2 is SASEGT. This CDR3 contains 13 residues. V gave up 6 bases and J gave up 0 bases, with 6 bases separating them. The CDR3 reads CASRQGSNQPQHF. DNA for the CDR3: TGTGCCAGCAGACAGGGTAGCAATCAGCCCCAGCATTTT.

The chain links TRBV2 to TRBJ2-7, with D maybe TRBD2 (6 bases). Germline assignment: CDR1 SNHLY and CDR2 FYNNEI. The CDR3 contains 14 residues. V was pared by 5 bases and J by 2 bases, with 13 bases between. Here the CDR3 DNA reads TGTGCCAGCAGTCCAGGGACTTTTACCTACGAGCAGTACGTC. Translated, it gives CASSPGTFTYEQYV.

The chain links TRBV3-1 (or the pseudogene TRBV3-2) to TRBJ1-6, with 7 nucleotides matching TRBD1. Germline V CDR1 and CDR2: LGHDT, YNNKEL (reference sequence). CDR3 length: 14 amino acids. V lost 2 bases to trimming and J lost 9 bases; unmatched junction nucleotides: 4. The CDR3 DNA reads as TGTGCCAGCAGCCAACGGACAGGACCTTCACCCCTCCACTTT. It encodes CASSQRTGPSPLHF.

V and J are TRBV20-1 and TRBJ2-5; D uncertain. Germline V gives CDR1 DFQATT, CDR2 SNEGSKA (reference sequence). V lost 2 bases and J 2 bases, leaving 3 bases between the germline ends. CDR3 length: 11 amino acids. CDR3 residues: CSARYQETQYF. The CDR3, as DNA: TGCAGTGCTAGATATCAAGAGACCCAGTACTTC.

The chain recombines TRBV5-1 with TRBJ1-2; 11 bases map to TRBD1. Per germline, CDR1 SGHRS and CDR2 YFSETQ. With V trimmed by 4 bases and J by 8 bases, 10 bases remained unmatched. The CDR3 length is 15 residues. CDR3 protein: CASSARTGGSQGYTF. The CDR3 coding sequence is TGCGCCAGCAGCGCGAGGACAGGGGGCTCTCAAGGCTACACCTTC.

The V call is TRBV7-8, the J call TRBJ1-2; 8 bases match TRBD1. Germline CDR1 and CDR2: SGHVS and FQNEAQ. The length of the CDR3 is 13 residues. With 5 bases clipped from V and 2 bases from J, the junction kept 1 base outside the gene matches. DNA for the CDR3: TGTGCCAGCAGCCGGGACAGGAACTATGGCTACACCTTC. It codes for CASSRDRNYGYTF.

This chain links TRBV24-1 with TRBJ1-1, with 7 positions matching TRBD1. V trimming: 7 bases; J trimming: 1 base; junction bases outside the gene matches: 8. The CDR3 is made up of 15 amino acids. Looked up from germline, CDR1 is KGHDR and CDR2 is SFDVKD. DNA for the CDR3: TGTGCCACCAGACCCTGGGGGACAGAGAACACTGAAGCTTTCTTT. Translated, it gives CATRPWGTENTEAFF.

This clone was detected a few times. This chain connects TRBV15 to TRBJ1-4; D not certain. V gave up 0 bases and J gave up 5 bases, with 10 bases separating them. CDR1 LNHNV and CDR2 YYDKDF come from the germline V gene (reference sequence). This CDR3 contains 15 residues. In nucleotides, the CDR3 is TGTGCCACCAGCAGAGAATGGGCACGCAATGAAAAACTGTTTTTT. This translates into CATSREWARNEKLFF.